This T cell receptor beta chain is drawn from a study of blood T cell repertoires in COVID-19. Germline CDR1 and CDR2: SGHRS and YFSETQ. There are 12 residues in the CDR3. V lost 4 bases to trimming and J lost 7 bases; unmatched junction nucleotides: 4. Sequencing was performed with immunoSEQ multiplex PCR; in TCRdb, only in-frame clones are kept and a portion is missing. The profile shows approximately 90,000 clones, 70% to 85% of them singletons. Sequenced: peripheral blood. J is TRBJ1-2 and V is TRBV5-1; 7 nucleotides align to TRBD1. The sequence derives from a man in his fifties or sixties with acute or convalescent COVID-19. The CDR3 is CASSPDRFGYTF. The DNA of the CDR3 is TGCGCCAGCAGCCCGGACAGGTTTGGCTACACCTTC. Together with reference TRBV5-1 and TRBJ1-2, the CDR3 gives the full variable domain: KAGVTQTPRYLIKTRGQQVTLSCSPISGHRSVSWYQQTPGQGLQFLFEYFSETQRNKGNFPGRFSGRQFSNSRSEMNVSTLELGDSALYLCASSPDRFGYTFGSGTRLTVV.